The entry that follows covers one T cell receptor (beta chain) sequence. Its specificity is unknown. This specimen belongs to a study of post-analysis software for immune sequencing data. Study details: Relapsing-remitting, secondary progressive and progressive-relapsing multiple sclerosis courses were included. Overall study results and limits: In patients, roughly 5 TRBV segments were more frequent than in controls, with TRBV5-6, TRBV5-1 and TRBV20-1 among them. The study found significantly lower normalized Chao1 diversity in multiple sclerosis patients than in controls.

Tagging with unique molecular identifiers was a feature of the TCR beta cDNA libraries. T cells numbering about 0.9 to 10 million yielded cDNA molecules that totaled roughly 500,000. TCRdb redid the calling of the PCR reads with MiXCR, one entry per CDR3 protein. Altogether about 430,000 distinct CDR3 sequences are present, more than 30% being singletons, with the ten largest covering approximately 7.7%. CDR3 length equals 17 residues. In germline, CDR1 is SGHKS, CDR2 YYEKEE (reference sequence). The ends were cut back, 2 bases at V and 8 bases at J, with 20 bases in the middle. The chain employs TRBV5-5 and TRBJ1-6; D not certain. This clonotype was obtained from a girl aged 2-15 years with multiple sclerosis. Sequencing was carried out using blood. For the CDR3, the DNA is TGTGCCAGCAGCTTCTTTGGACCAGAACAAAAGGATTCACCCCTCCACTTT. Its translation: CASSFFGPEQKDSPLHF.